Shown below are 26 T cell receptor beta chains from a single sample sequenced in a study of cytomegalovirus exposure and HLA in healthy donors. PCR involved 60 Vbeta and 13 Jbeta primers. The method was immunoSEQ multiplex PCR; TCRdb's version includes in-frame clones alone and lacks a portion of them. There are about 190,000 clones in the sample; roughly 80% occur only once, and less than 2% lies in the top ten. Input material: PBMCs. The receptors here all came from a young woman in good health and CMV-seronegative.

This chain uses TRBV27 with TRBJ2-6; D uncertain. The V end lost 3 bases, the J end lost 0 bases, and 15 bases lay between the germline ends. This CDR3 is 18 amino acids long. The V gene's germline CDR1 is MNHEY and CDR2 SMNVEV (reference sequence). The CDR3 region has the DNA TGTGCCAGCAGTTTTGTCTTCCCAACAGCCTCTGGGGCCAACGTCCTGACTTTC. Residues: CASSFVFPTASGANVLTF.

V is TRBV4-1 and J is TRBJ2-5; the D gene is possibly TRBD2 (6 bases). The CDR3 spans 15 residues. From germline, CDR1 is MGHRA and CDR2 YSYEKL. Trimming removed 2 bases from V and 5 bases from J, with 15 bases in between. The CDR3 loop is CASSQSTRGGETQYF. The DNA of the CDR3 is TGCGCCAGCAGCCAAAGTACGCGGGGCGGGGAGACCCAGTACTTC.

This clone was recorded only once. The chain recombines TRBV5-1 with TRBJ1-5; the D is unclear. Trimming removed 0 bases at V and 7 bases at J, with 11 bases between. Germline V gene sequence: CDR1 SGHRS, CDR2 YFSETQ. The CDR3 contains 14 residues. Here the CDR3 reads CASSLVGGEQPQHF. For the CDR3, the DNA is TGCGCCAGCAGCTTGGTCGGAGGAGAACAGCCCCAGCATTTT.

This clone showed up just a few times. The chain uses TRBV18 and TRBJ2-7; TRBD1 might be the D (6 bases). The germline gives CDR1 KGHSH, CDR2 LQKENI. This CDR3 comprises 16 residues. Trimming removed 2 bases from V and 1 base from J, with 15 bases in between. For the CDR3, the DNA is TGTGCCAGCTCACCAACAGGGAGAGTGGCATCCTACGAGCAGTACTTC. Protein product: CASSPTGRVASYEQYF. Full variable domain (rest looked up from reference TRBV18 and TRBJ2-7): NAGVMQNPRHLVRRRGQEARLRCSPMKGHSHVYWYRQLPEEGLKFMVYLQKENIIDESGMPKERFSAEFPKEGPSILRIQQVVRGDSAAYFCASSPTGRVASYEQYFGPGTRLTVT.

This clone has a single count. The chain employs TRBV5-1 and TRBJ2-3; 9 bases align to TRBD1. The CDR3 runs 17 residues. Germline lookup yields CDR1 SGHRS and CDR2 YFSETQ. Losses at the gene ends were 0 bases for V and 1 base for J; bases not matched to a gene: 6. CDR3 sequence: CASSLDRGRRRTDTQYF. CDR3 sequence (DNA): TGCGCCAGCAGCTTGGACAGGGGGCGACGTCGCACAGATACGCAGTATTTT.

This CDR3 reads CAWSVHKNTEAFF. The CDR3 DNA follows: TGTGCCTGGAGTGTACATAAGAACACTGAAGCTTTCTTT. The chain carries TRBV30 and TRBJ1-1; unclear D gene. CDR3 length: 13 amino acids. Trimming took off 0 bases at V and 1 base at J, with 6 bases between the two ends. CDR1 is GTSNPN, CDR2 SVGIG, per germline (reference sequence).

The chain is built from TRBV29-1 and TRBJ2-5; D possibly corresponds to TRBD1 (6 bases). The V end was cut by 5 bases, the J end by 1 base, with 14 bases between. CDR3 length: 14 amino acids. From germline, CDR1 is SQVTM and CDR2 ANQGSEA. CDR3 region: CSVSGTGPQETQYF. CDR3 sequence (DNA): TGCAGCGTTTCGGGCACAGGGCCCCAAGAGACCCAGTACTTC.

This chain uses TRBV15 with TRBJ2-3; 8 bases agree with TRBD2. This CDR3 region has 16 residues. Germline V gene sequence: CDR1 LNHNV, CDR2 YYDKDF (reference sequence). V shed 3 bases and J 5 bases; nucleotides not matched to a gene: 10. The CDR3 spells CATSSPAGEPGDTQYF. CDR3 in DNA: TGTGCCACCAGCAGCCCAGCGGGGGAACCCGGAGATACGCAGTATTTT.

The rearrangement uses TRBV28 and TRBJ1-4; 8 nucleotides agree with TRBD1. This CDR3 is 17 amino acids long. CDR1 is MDHEN, CDR2 SYDVKM, per germline. V was pared by 1 base and J by 0 bases, with 4 bases of the junction left unmatched. The CDR3 DNA sequence: TGTGCCAGCAGTTTATATACAGGGGGGGCAACTAATGAAAAACTGTTTTTT. It encodes CASSLYTGGATNEKLFF.

The CDR3 loop is CASSTGGRAGGRAFF. The CDR3 region has the DNA TGTGCCAGCAGCACGGGAGGCAGGGCGGGAGGAAGGGCTTTCTTT. The chain has TRBV5-6 and TRBJ1-1; the D gene is possibly TRBD1 (5 bases). Germline CDR1 reads SGHDT; CDR2 reads YYEEEE. CDR3 length equals 15 residues. Trimming took off 4 bases at V and 11 bases at J, with 24 bases between the two ends.

The chain employs TRBV6-1 and TRBJ1-6; 7 bases align to TRBD1. With V trimmed by 3 bases and J by 7 bases, 6 bases remained unmatched. Germline-derived CDR1 and CDR2 are MNHNS and SASEGT. The CDR3 has 15 residues. The CDR3, as DNA: TGTGCCAGCAGTGACCAGGGGGTGAGGAATTCACCCCTCCACTTT. It encodes CASSDQGVRNSPLHF.

This chain uses TRBV7-2 with TRBJ1-1; TRBD1 aligns across 9 bases. V gave up 5 bases and J gave up 4 bases; unmatched junction bases: 8. The CDR3 spans 15 residues. CDR1 is SGHTA and CDR2 is FQGNSA in the germline V gene. In nucleotides, the CDR3 is TGTGCCAGCAGCGTCACAGGGGGCATGGGCACTGAAGCTTTCTTT. Translated: CASSVTGGMGTEAFF.

V gene TRBV14 combines with J gene TRBJ2-7; D is ambiguous. CDR1 is SGHDN, CDR2 FVKESK, per germline. V lost 1 base to trimming and J lost 3 bases, with 7 bases between them. The CDR3 covers 13 residues. CDR3 nucleotides: TGTGCCAGCAGCCAAGGGAGAGTCTACGAGCAGTACTTC. Protein sequence: CASSQGRVYEQYF.

This clone was found once. The chain joins TRBV11-3 to TRBJ1-1; the match to TRBD1 covers 7 bases. There are 15 residues in the CDR3. Germline CDR1 is SGHNT and CDR2 is YENEEA. The V gene end was trimmed by 1 base and the J gene end by 6 bases; junction bases not matched to a gene: 8. The CDR3 loop is CASSLALGQVAEAFF. The CDR3 DNA reads as TGTGCCAGCAGCTTAGCTTTAGGACAGGTGGCTGAAGCTTTCTTT.

This rearrangement joins TRBV7-9 to TRBJ1-1, with 7 bases matching TRBD1. Trimming at V came to 5 bases and at J to 8 bases, leaving 8 bases not matched to a gene. CDR3 size: 13 residues. Per germline, CDR1 SEHNR and CDR2 FQNEAQ (reference sequence). CDR3 in amino acids: CASSPHLTGEAFF. In DNA, the CDR3 is TGTGCCAGCAGCCCACATTTGACAGGGGAAGCTTTCTTT.

The rearrangement uses TRBV5-6 and TRBJ2-3, with 9 bases aligning to TRBD2. Trimming took 0 bases from V and 8 from J; bases not matched to a gene: 7. The CDR3 extends over 15 amino acids. Germline lookup yields CDR1 SGHDT and CDR2 YYEEEE. The CDR3, as DNA: TGTGCCAGCAGCTTGGACCCTTTAGCGGGGGCTACGCAGTATTTT. Translated, it gives CASSLDPLAGATQYF.

The chain couples TRBV19 to TRBJ1-1, with 8 bases lining up with TRBD1. The CDR3 is 15 amino acids. V lost 5 bases and J lost 1; bases outside the gene matches: 6. Looked up from germline, CDR1 is LNHDA and CDR2 is SQIVND (reference sequence). CDR3 protein: CASSYGTGPNTEAFF. As DNA, the CDR3 is TGTGCCAGTAGTTACGGGACAGGACCGAACACTGAAGCTTTCTTT.

This sequence joins TRBV7-9 and TRBJ1-5; possible D gene TRBD1, 5 bases. V was shortened by 1 base and J by 3 bases, with 13 bases between the two germline ends. Germline V gives CDR1 SEHNR, CDR2 FQNEAQ (reference sequence). This CDR3 region has 16 residues. CDR3 in amino acids: CASSLEGTGDNQPQHF. The CDR3 DNA follows: TGTGCCAGCAGCTTAGAAGGGACGGGAGACAATCAGCCCCAGCATTTT.

This clone showed up just a few times. The chain recombines TRBV7-2 with TRBJ2-7; TRBD2 might be the D (6 bases). CDR1 and CDR2 (germline): SGHTA, FQGNSA. Trimming stripped 3 bases from V and 6 bases from J, with 21 bases between. The CDR3 sequence is 16 residues long. CDR3 loop: CASSLAGRGRIGEQYF. The CDR3 nucleotides are TGTGCCAGCAGCTTGGCAGGACGAGGGAGGATAGGCGAGCAGTACTTC.

The chain is built from TRBV7-2 and TRBJ2-3; 7 bases map to TRBD1. Germline loops: CDR1 SGHTA, CDR2 FQGNSA. Unmatched junction bases numbered 8, after V lost 2 bases and J lost 3 bases. The CDR3 covers 16 residues. The CDR3 region has the DNA TGTGCCAGCAGCTTAAGTGCGTCACAGGGGACAGATACGCAGTATTTT. Translating it yields CASSLSASQGTDTQYF.

The V gene is TRBV7-9, the J gene TRBJ1-4; 8 nucleotides align to TRBD1. The CDR3 consists of 15 residues. Germline V gives CDR1 SEHNR, CDR2 FQNEAQ (reference sequence). J gave up 8 bases and V 3 bases, and 8 bases lay outside the gene matches. The CDR3 loop reads CASSFPGQGGEKLFF. The CDR3 nucleotides read TGTGCCAGCAGCTTCCCCGGACAGGGCGGGGAAAAACTGTTTTTT.

The chain couples TRBV5-1 to TRBJ2-3; the D is unclear. V lost 2 bases and J 5 bases, leaving 6 bases between the germline ends. CDR3 length: 12 residues. Germline V gene data show CDR1 as SGHRS and CDR2 as YFSETQ. The DNA for the CDR3 is TGCGCCAGCAGCTTCTATCAAGATACGCAGTATTTT. It is translated as CASSFYQDTQYF.

The chain has TRBV9 and TRBJ2-1; 13 nucleotides line up with TRBD2. Germline-derived CDR1 and CDR2 are SGDLS and YYNGEE. This CDR3 region has 15 residues. V lost 4 bases, J lost 6 bases, and 4 bases stayed unmatched. In nucleotides, the CDR3 is TGTGCCAGCAGCACAACTAGCGGGAGGGGCAATGAGCAGTTCTTC. Translated: CASSTTSGRGNEQFF.

The rearrangement uses TRBV7-3 and TRBJ1-1, with 7 positions matching TRBD1. V was clipped by 5 bases and J by 0 bases; unmatched bases: 6. CDR1 SGHTA and CDR2 FQGTGA come from the germline V gene. This CDR3 region has 15 residues. This CDR3 reads CASSPAGTVNTEAFF. CDR3 bases: TGTGCCAGCAGCCCCGCCGGGACAGTGAACACTGAAGCTTTCTTT.

Here the CDR3 reads CASSSGANTGELFF. The CDR3 DNA reads as TGCGCCAGCAGTTCCGGGGCGAACACCGGGGAGCTGTTTTTT. The genes are TRBV10-1 and TRBJ2-2; tentative D call: TRBD2 (5 bases). V was clipped by 5 bases and J by 0 bases, with 7 bases between them. CDR1 is WNHNN, CDR2 SYGVQD, per germline (reference sequence). This CDR3 has 14 residues.

The gene calls are TRBV7-3 and TRBJ2-2, with 9 bases fitting TRBD2. The CDR3 contains 15 residues. After removal of 5 bases from V and 5 bases from J, the junction contained 6 bases not matched to a gene. Per the germline V gene, CDR1 is SGHTA and CDR2 is FQGTGA. The CDR3: CASSPLAGRTGELFF. CDR3 sequence (DNA): TGTGCCAGCAGCCCCCTAGCGGGGCGGACCGGGGAGCTGTTTTTT.